These T cell receptor beta chains were read from a single sample in a study of T cell responses to AZD1222 COVID-19 vaccine. The protocol was immunoSEQ multiplex PCR, while the TCRdb copy is restricted to in-frame clones and leaves out a portion. The table includes 90,000 to 150,000 clones, about 88% detected once. This sample comprised peripheral blood, obtained 28 days after the second AZD1222 dose. These receptors were collected from an adult who received the AZD1222 COVID-19 vaccine. The CDR3 runs from the conserved cysteine through the conserved F or W. The D gene is left open where the match is weak. Clone sizes are given selectively: once, few, many, or a class where the clone is expanded.

cdr3_aa | cdr3_nt | j_call | d_call | v_call | clone_size
CSVVGTGFSYEQYF | TGCAGCGTTGTGGGGACAGGGTTCTCCTACGAGCAGTACTTC | TRBJ2-7 | TRBD1 | TRBV29-1 | NA
CASSYSALAKNIQYF | TGTGCCAGCAGTTACTCGGCACTAGCCAAAAACATTCAGTACTTC | TRBJ2-4 | NA | TRBV6-5 | NA
CASSYSGEAGNTIYF | TGTGCCAGCAGTTACTCGGGGGAAGCTGGAAACACCATATATTTT | TRBJ1-3 | NA | TRBV6-5 | NA
CAWSQQQTSGATQYF | TGTGCCTGGAGTCAACAACAAACTAGCGGGGCTACCCAGTACTTC | TRBJ2-5 | TRBD2 | TRBV30 | once
CAWSSGDWPQHF | TGTGCCTGGAGCTCAGGGGATTGGCCCCAGCATTTT | TRBJ1-5 | NA | TRBV30 | NA
CASREGTASGNTIYF | TGTGCCAGCAGGGAAGGGACGGCCTCTGGAAACACCATATATTTT | TRBJ1-3 | NA | TRBV6-1 | NA
CASSTNNNRVGYTF | TGTGCCAGCAGTACTAACAATAACAGGGTTGGCTACACCTTC | TRBJ1-2 | NA | TRBV27 | NA
CASIGTGYYQPQHF | TGTGCCAGCATAGGGACAGGGTATTATCAGCCCCAGCATTTT | TRBJ1-5 | TRBD1 | TRBV6-5 | once
CASSARAQGVYGYTF | TGTGCCAGCAGTGCACGAGCCCAGGGGGTTTATGGCTACACCTTC | TRBJ1-2 | TRBD1 | TRBV2 | NA
CASSTSRGRSTEAFF | TGTGCCAGCAGCACGTCCAGGGGGCGTAGTACTGAAGCTTTCTTT | TRBJ1-1 | TRBD1 | TRBV7-9 | medium-sized
CASSLRGRGSYEQYF | TGTGCCAGCAGCCTACGGGGACGAGGATCCTACGAGCAGTACTTC | TRBJ2-7 | NA | TRBV13 | NA
CASSRGGALGEKLFF | TGTGCCAGCAGCCGAGGGGGGGCATTGGGTGAAAAACTGTTTTTT | TRBJ1-4 | NA | TRBV7-8 | once
CASSDPGQGSYEQYF | TGTGCCAGCAGTGACCCGGGACAGGGGTCCTACGAGCAGTACTTC | TRBJ2-7 | TRBD1 | TRBV6-6 | NA
CAISESSAGVGYTF | TGTGCCATCAGTGAGTCTTCGGCAGGGGTTGGCTACACCTTC | TRBJ1-2 | NA | TRBV10-3 | NA
CASSLGGAENTIYF | TGTGCCAGCAGCTTGGGTGGGGCTGAAAACACCATATATTTT | TRBJ1-3 | NA | TRBV5-5 | few
CASSFLSSNNEQFF | TGCGCCAGCAGCTTTCTGAGTTCAAACAATGAGCAGTTCTTC | TRBJ2-1 | NA | TRBV5-1 | NA
CASSSPPLAGTSYNEQFF | TGTGCCAGCAGCTCGCCGCCCCTAGCGGGGACGTCCTACAATGAGCAGTTCTTC | TRBJ2-1 | TRBD2 | TRBV5-6 | NA
CASSATSGGSYEQYF | TGCGCCAGCAGCGCGACTAGCGGGGGTTCCTACGAGCAGTACTTC | TRBJ2-7 | TRBD2 | TRBV4-3 | NA
CARSYSGGGEQFF | TGTGCTAGGTCATACTCAGGGGGAGGGGAGCAGTTCTTC | TRBJ2-1 | NA | TRBV12-5 | few
CATSRDRASTEQYF | TGTGCCACCTCCCGGGACAGGGCTTCTACCGAGCAGTACTTC | TRBJ2-7 | TRBD1 | TRBV6-5 | NA
CASSLDRVGGVNYGYTF | TGTGCCAGCAGCTTAGATAGGGTGGGGGGTGTTAACTATGGCTACACCTTC | TRBJ1-2 | NA | TRBV11-2 | NA
CSGRIAGGLEETQYF | TGCAGCGGACGGATAGCGGGGGGGCTTGAAGAGACCCAGTACTTC | TRBJ2-5 | TRBD2 | TRBV29-1 | NA
CATKTGRRNTEAFF | TGTGCCACGAAGACAGGGAGGAGGAACACTGAAGCTTTCTTT | TRBJ1-1 | TRBD1 | TRBV2 | NA
CASSPVATNEKLFF | TGTGCCAGCTCACCAGTGGCAACTAATGAAAAACTGTTTTTT | TRBJ1-4 | NA | TRBV18 | few
CASRYTGTGESVQYF | TGTGCCAGCAGATACACCGGGACAGGGGAGTCGGTGCAGTACTTC | TRBJ2-7 | TRBD1 | TRBV6-5 | NA
CASSSLAQSSYEQYF | TGTGCCAGCAGCTCACTAGCGCAGAGCTCCTACGAGCAGTACTTC | TRBJ2-7 | TRBD2 | TRBV6-2/TRBV6-3 | NA
CATKAIRGAEKLFF | TGTGCCACCAAGGCCATCAGGGGGGCGGAAAAACTGTTTTTT | TRBJ1-4 | TRBD1 | TRBV24-1 | NA
CAGYRGDTQYF | TGTGCCGGGTACAGGGGAGATACGCAGTATTTT | TRBJ2-3 | TRBD1 | TRBV30 | once
CASSPGGATTYEQYF | TGTGCCAGCAGCCCTGGGGGGGCAACGACATACGAGCAGTACTTC | TRBJ2-7 | NA | TRBV7-2 | NA
CASGHGLAGSDTQYF | TGTGCTAGTGGTCACGGACTAGCGGGTTCAGATACGCAGTATTTT | TRBJ2-3 | TRBD2 | TRBV12-5 | NA
CSAWKGAYTEAFF | TGCAGCGCCTGGAAAGGTGCGTACACTGAAGCTTTCTTT | TRBJ1-1 | NA | TRBV29-1 | NA
CASSQGLSSGVDNEQFF | TGCGCCAGCAGCCAAGGACTTTCTAGCGGGGTTGACAATGAGCAGTTCTTC | TRBJ2-1 | TRBD2 | TRBV4-1 | NA
CASSSLTSVEQFF | TGTGCCAGCAGCTCATTGACTAGTGTTGAGCAGTTCTTC | TRBJ2-1 | NA | TRBV7-8 | NA
CASSLSGLAGAEQYF | TGTGCCAGCAGTTTATCGGGACTAGCGGGGGCCGAGCAGTACTTC | TRBJ2-7 | TRBD2 | TRBV27 | NA
CASSLLGGQNTGELFF | TGTGCCAGCAGCCTCCTGGGGGGGCAGAACACCGGGGAGCTGTTTTTT | TRBJ2-2 | NA | TRBV9 | NA
CASTGRIQETQYF | TGTGCCAGCACGGGACGGATTCAAGAGACCCAGTACTTC | TRBJ2-5 | NA | TRBV12-3/TRBV12-4 | many
CAISLRDRGGYEQYF | TGTGCCATCAGTCTCCGGGACAGGGGAGGATACGAGCAGTACTTC | TRBJ2-7 | TRBD1 | TRBV10-3 | NA
CASSEGQGANEQFF | TGCGCCAGCAGCGAGGGACAGGGGGCGAATGAGCAGTTCTTC | TRBJ2-1 | TRBD1 | TRBV4-1 | NA
CATSDGTYNEKLFF | TGTGCCACCAGTGACGGGACCTACAATGAAAAACTGTTTTTT | TRBJ1-4 | NA | TRBV24-1 | NA
CASSWDGQGGADTQYF | TGTGCCAGCAGCTGGGACGGACAGGGGGGCGCAGATACGCAGTATTTT | TRBJ2-3 | TRBD1 | TRBV11-3 | NA
CASSSPGQASQETQYF | TGCGCCAGCAGCTCGCCGGGACAGGCGAGCCAAGAGACCCAGTACTTC | TRBJ2-5 | TRBD1 | TRBV5-1 | NA
CASSSGGSTDTQYF | TGTGCCAGCAGTTCGGGGGGTTCCACAGATACGCAGTATTTT | TRBJ2-3 | TRBD2 | TRBV28 | NA
CASSRGGGQNDYGYTF | TGTGCCAGCAGCAGGGGGGGAGGCCAGAACGACTATGGCTACACCTTC | TRBJ1-2 | NA | TRBV7-9 | NA
CASSPFIDSRIIMNTEAFF | TGTGCCAGCAGCCCCTTTATAGACAGTCGAATAATAATGAACACTGAAGCTTTCTTT | TRBJ1-1 | NA | TRBV7-2 | NA
CASSPTKETQYF | TGTGCCAGCAGCCCAACCAAGGAGACCCAGTACTTC | TRBJ2-5 | NA | TRBV7-8 | NA
CASRRDSSTGELFF | TGTGCCAGCAGACGGGACTCAAGCACCGGGGAGCTGTTTTTT | TRBJ2-2 | NA | TRBV2 | NA
CALRGSSSYNSPLHF | TGTGCCCTAAGGGGATCGAGCTCCTATAATTCACCCCTCCACTTT | TRBJ1-6 | NA | TRBV2 | few
CASSRGYNEQFF | TGCGCCAGCAGCCGAGGGTACAATGAGCAGTTCTTC | TRBJ2-1 | NA | TRBV4-1 | once
CASSLSGQGYPPQHF | TGTGCCAGCAGTTTATCGGGACAGGGTTATCCGCCCCAGCATTTT | TRBJ1-5 | TRBD1 | TRBV28 | NA
CASSPTGDEQYF | TGTGCCAGCAGCCCTACAGGGGACGAGCAGTACTTC | TRBJ2-7 | TRBD1 | TRBV5-5 | NA
CASSLSPQGDSPLHF | TGTGCCAGCAGTTTAAGTCCCCAGGGGGATTCACCCCTCCACTTT | TRBJ1-6 | TRBD1 | TRBV28 | NA
CASSQNTAVETQYF | TGCGCCAGCAGCCAAAACACGGCGGTGGAGACCCAGTACTTC | TRBJ2-5 | NA | TRBV4-1 | NA
CASSKDFGTDTQYF | TGTGCCAGCAGCAAGGACTTCGGCACAGATACGCAGTATTTT | TRBJ2-3 | NA | TRBV5-4 | NA
CASSPGRTDAFQQYF | TGTGCCAGCAGCCCGGGGAGGACGGACGCTTTCCAGCAGTACTTC | TRBJ2-7 | NA | TRBV7-8 | NA
CASSMGFIKARGWPYNEQFF | TGTGCCAGTAGTATGGGTTTCATAAAGGCCAGGGGTTGGCCCTACAATGAGCAGTTCTTC | TRBJ2-1 | NA | TRBV19 | NA
CASGRGNRNEQYF | TGCGCCAGCGGAAGGGGGAATAGAAACGAGCAGTACTTC | TRBJ2-7 | NA | TRBV10-2 | NA
CASSFGLPGGETQYF | TGTGCCAGCAGCTTTGGGCTCCCCGGGGGAGAGACCCAGTACTTC | TRBJ2-5 | NA | TRBV7-9 | NA